The rows below give T cell receptor beta chains drawn from one sample of a study of cytomegalovirus exposure and HLA in healthy donors. Measured with immunoSEQ multiplex PCR; TCRdb has only the in-frame clones, and not every one. The data show 200,000 or so clones, 70% to 80% seen once. The sequenced material came from PBMCs. These receptors were collected from a man aged 35-49 years in good health and CMV-seronegative. Each CDR3 is given without its conserved first and last residue. A D gene is named only where the DNA matches it firmly.

D gene | J gene | V gene | CDR3 protein
TRBD1 | TRBJ2-7 | TRBV5-4 | ASSPQTGDEQY
. | TRBJ1-5 | TRBV5-6 | ASSRRQQSNQPQH
TRBD2 | . | TRBV30 | ACVAGDGVGEQY
. | TRBJ1-1 | TRBV7-3 | ASSPYNRGGDTEAF
TRBD2 | TRBJ2-7 | TRBV28 | ASSRESGREDYEQY
. | TRBJ2-1 | TRBV15 | ATSSTSAYEQF
TRBD2 | TRBJ2-1 | TRBV6-5 | ASRQREGSYNEQF
. | TRBJ2-2 | TRBV25-1 | ASSSNTGTGELF
. | TRBJ1-1 | TRBV29-1 | SGRKGQNTEAF
. | TRBJ1-5 | TRBV5-1 | ASSLGQAPNQPQH